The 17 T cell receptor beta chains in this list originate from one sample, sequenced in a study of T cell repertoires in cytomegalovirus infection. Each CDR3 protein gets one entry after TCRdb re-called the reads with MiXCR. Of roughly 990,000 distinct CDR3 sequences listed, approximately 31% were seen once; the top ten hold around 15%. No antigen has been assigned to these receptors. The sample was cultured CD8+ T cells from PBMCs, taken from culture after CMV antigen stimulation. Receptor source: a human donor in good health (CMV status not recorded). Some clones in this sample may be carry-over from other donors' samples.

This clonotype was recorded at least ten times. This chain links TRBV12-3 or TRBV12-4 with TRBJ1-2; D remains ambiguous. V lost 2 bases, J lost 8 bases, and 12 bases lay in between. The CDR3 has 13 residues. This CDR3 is CASSLLDFGGYTF. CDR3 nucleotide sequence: TGTGCCAGCAGTTTATTAGATTTTGGAGGCTACACCTTC.

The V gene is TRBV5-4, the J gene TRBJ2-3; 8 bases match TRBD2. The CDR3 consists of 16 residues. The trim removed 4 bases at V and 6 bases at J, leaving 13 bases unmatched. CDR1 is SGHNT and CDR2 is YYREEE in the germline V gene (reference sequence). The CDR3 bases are TGTGCCAGCAGCCGACAGTTTCGGGGGGGAGGGGATACGCAGTATTTT. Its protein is CASSRQFRGGGDTQYF. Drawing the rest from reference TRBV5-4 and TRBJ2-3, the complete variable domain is ETGVTQSPTHLIKTRGQQVTLRCSSQSGHNTVSWYQQALGQGPQFIFQYYREEENGRGNFPPRFSGLQFPNYSSELNVNALELDDSALYLCASSRQFRGGGDTQYFGPGTRLTVL.

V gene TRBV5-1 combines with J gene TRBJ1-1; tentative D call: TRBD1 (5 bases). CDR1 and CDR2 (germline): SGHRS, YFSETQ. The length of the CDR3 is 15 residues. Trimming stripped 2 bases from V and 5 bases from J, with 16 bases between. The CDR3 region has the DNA TGCGCCAGCAGCTTCGCAGGTGGGGGGGGGACTGAAGCTTTCTTT. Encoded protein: CASSFAGGGGTEAFF.

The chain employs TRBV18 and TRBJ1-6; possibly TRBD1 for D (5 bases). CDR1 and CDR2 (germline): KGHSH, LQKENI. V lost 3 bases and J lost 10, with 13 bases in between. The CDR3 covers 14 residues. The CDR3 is CASSPDSRGSPLHF. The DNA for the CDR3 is TGTGCCAGCTCACCTGACAGTAGAGGATCACCCCTCCACTTT.

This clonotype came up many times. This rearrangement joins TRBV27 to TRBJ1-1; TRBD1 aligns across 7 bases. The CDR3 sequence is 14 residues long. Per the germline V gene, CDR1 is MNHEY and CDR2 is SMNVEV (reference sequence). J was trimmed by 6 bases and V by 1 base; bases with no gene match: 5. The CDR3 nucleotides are TGTGCCAGCAGTTTATACAGGGGTGGGGCTGAAGCTTTCTTT. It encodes CASSLYRGGAEAFF.

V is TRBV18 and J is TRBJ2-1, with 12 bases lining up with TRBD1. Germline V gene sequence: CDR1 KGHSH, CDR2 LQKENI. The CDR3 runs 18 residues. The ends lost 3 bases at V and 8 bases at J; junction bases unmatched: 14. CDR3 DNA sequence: TGTGCCAGCTCACCCCGGGACAGGGGGCGACGCATCATCGATGAGCAGTTCTTC. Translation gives CASSPRDRGRRIIDEQFF.

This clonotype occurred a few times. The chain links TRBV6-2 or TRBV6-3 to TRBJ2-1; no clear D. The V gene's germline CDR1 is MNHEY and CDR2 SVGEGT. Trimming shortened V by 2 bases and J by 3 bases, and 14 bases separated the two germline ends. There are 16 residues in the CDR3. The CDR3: CASSYLGIAGYNEQFF. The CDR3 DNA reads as TGTGCCAGCAGTTACCTGGGGATAGCTGGCTACAATGAGCAGTTCTTC.

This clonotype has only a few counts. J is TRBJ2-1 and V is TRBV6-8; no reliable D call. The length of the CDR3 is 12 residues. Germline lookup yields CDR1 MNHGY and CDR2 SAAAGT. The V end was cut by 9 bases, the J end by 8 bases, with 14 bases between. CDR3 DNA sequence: TGTGCCAGTACAAAACAGTATCATGAGCAGTTCTTC. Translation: CASTKQYHEQFF.

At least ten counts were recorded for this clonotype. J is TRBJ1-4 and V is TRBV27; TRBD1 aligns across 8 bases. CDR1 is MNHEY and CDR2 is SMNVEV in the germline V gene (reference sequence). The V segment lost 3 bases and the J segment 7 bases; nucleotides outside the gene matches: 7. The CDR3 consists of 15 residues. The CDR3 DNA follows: TGTGCCAGCAGTTTGGCCCAGGGGGCTCCTGAAAAACTGTTTTTT. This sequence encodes CASSLAQGAPEKLFF.

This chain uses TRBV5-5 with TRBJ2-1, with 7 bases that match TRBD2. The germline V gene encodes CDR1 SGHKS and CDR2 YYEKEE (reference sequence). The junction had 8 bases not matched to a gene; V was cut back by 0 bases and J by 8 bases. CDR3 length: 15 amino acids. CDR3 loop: CASSLELGGWYEQFF. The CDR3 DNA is TGTGCCAGCAGCTTGGAGCTCGGGGGGTGGTATGAGCAGTTCTTC.

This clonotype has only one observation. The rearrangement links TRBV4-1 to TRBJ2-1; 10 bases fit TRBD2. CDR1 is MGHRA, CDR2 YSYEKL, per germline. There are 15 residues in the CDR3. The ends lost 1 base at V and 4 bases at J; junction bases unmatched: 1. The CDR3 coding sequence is TGCGCCAGCAGCCAAGTTAGCGGGGGGTACAATGAGCAGTTCTTC. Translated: CASSQVSGGYNEQFF.

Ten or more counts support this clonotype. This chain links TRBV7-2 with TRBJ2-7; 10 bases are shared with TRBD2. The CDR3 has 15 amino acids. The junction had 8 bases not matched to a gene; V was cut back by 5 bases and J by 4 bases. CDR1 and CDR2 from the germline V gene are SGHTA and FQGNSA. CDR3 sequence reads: CASSERTSGPYEQYV. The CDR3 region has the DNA TGTGCCAGCAGCGAGAGGACTAGCGGACCATACGAGCAGTACGTC.

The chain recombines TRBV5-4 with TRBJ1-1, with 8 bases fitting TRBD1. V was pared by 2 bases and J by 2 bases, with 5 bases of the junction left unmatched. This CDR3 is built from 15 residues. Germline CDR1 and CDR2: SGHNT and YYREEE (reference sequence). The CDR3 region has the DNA TGTGCCAGCAGCTTACGAGCAGGGGGCAACACTGAAGCTTTCTTT. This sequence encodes CASSLRAGGNTEAFF.

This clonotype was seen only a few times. The CDR3 region has the DNA TGTGCCAGCAGCTTAAAGCGGAGAGAAGAGACCCAGTACTTC. Amino acid sequence: CASSLKRREETQYF. The V gene is TRBV7-8, the J gene TRBJ2-5; perhaps TRBD2 as D (5 bases). Looked up from germline, CDR1 is SGHVS and CDR2 is FQNEAQ. This CDR3 has 14 residues. V gave up 2 bases and J gave up 3 bases, with 10 bases separating them.

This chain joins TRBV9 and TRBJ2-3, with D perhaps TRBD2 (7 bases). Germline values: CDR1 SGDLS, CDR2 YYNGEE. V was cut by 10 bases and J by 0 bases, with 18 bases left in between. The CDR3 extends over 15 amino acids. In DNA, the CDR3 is TGTGCCGGCTCGGGGGGCGGGGAAAGCACAGATACGCAGTATTTT. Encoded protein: CAGSGGGESTDTQYF.

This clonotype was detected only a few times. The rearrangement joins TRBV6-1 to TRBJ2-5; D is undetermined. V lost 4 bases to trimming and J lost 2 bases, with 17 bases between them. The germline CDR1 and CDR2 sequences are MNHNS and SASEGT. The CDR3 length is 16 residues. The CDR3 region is CASSAYLLGPQETQYF. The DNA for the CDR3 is TGTGCCAGCAGTGCCTACCTGCTTGGGCCTCAAGAGACCCAGTACTTC.

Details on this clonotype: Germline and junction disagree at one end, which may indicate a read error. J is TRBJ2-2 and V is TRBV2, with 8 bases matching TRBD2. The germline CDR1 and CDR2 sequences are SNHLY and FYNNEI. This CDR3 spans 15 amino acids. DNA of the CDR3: TGTGCCAGCAAAAGCGGGGGTTCATCCACCGGGAAGCTGTTTTTT. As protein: CASKSGGSSTGKLFF.